This T cell receptor (beta chain) was documented in a study of cytomegalovirus exposure and HLA in healthy donors. Study-wide points: The study designated fewer than 200 TCR beta chains cytomegalovirus-associated. Among TCR beta chains of equal frequency, HLA-associated ones were more clonally expanded in a later analysis.

This PCR relied on a set of 60 Vbeta primers and 13 Jbeta primers. Measured with immunoSEQ multiplex PCR; TCRdb has only the in-frame clones, and not every one. The repertoire holds roughly 100,000 clones, with 77% as singletons. Sampled while nominally healthy, donors likely had unrecorded immune exposures. This clone was detected once. Its antigen is not identified. V dropped 2 bases and J dropped 4 bases, with 20 bases sitting between them. This CDR3 contains 17 residues. Germline V gives CDR1 MDHEN, CDR2 SYDVKM. Material for sequencing was PBMCs. The chain employs TRBV28 and TRBJ1-2, with a possible D match to TRBD1 (6 bases). The source of this sequence is a male donor in good health and CMV-seropositive. CDR3 amino acids: CASSLGESLRTVYGYTF. CDR3 DNA: TGTGCCAGCAGTTTAGGCGAATCGCTTAGGACAGTCTATGGCTACACCTTC.